The clone carrying this TCR beta chain was observed at least ten times. Its antigen is unidentified. This sample is drawn from a study of identical twins. Study findings and constraints: Twin-shared out-of-frame alpha sequences showed excess low generation probability. Invariant MAIT and iNKT cells may have partly biased zero-insertion analyses.

A universal primer site arose from template switching, and cDNA bore unique molecular identifiers. One entry per CDR3 protein results from TCRdb running MiXCR on the 5' RACE reads. The sample has about 480,000 distinct CDR3 sequences; 14% are singletons. The same data also went into a second study, on yellow fever vaccine responses in identical twins.

Sequencing input: CD4+ T cells sorted from blood. The receptor's source is a woman aged 18-29 years in good health.

The CDR3 reads CASSLGGTGGLNTGELFF. CDR3 bases: TGTGCCAGCAGTTTAGGCGGGACAGGGGGCTTGAACACCGGGGAGCTGTTTTTT. The V gene is TRBV28, the J gene TRBJ2-2; TRBD1 agrees at 12 bases. Germline CDR1 reads MDHEN; CDR2 reads SYDVKM. J gave up 1 base and V 2 bases, and 5 bases lay outside the gene matches. This CDR3 is 18 amino acids long.